This T cell receptor beta chain was identified during a study of blood T cell repertoires in COVID-19. Study-level information: Acute-phase and convalescent COVID-19 samples originated in the United States, Italy and Spain. The cDNA or gDNA used as material had been derived from T cells, B-cell-depleted T cells, or PBMCs.

Authors' analysis steps: Amplifying reference gene primers gave estimates of nucleated cell counts. Using immunoSEQ multiplex PCR, the repertoire was profiled, and TCRdb retains in-frame clones only, with some absent. The V and J calls and clone size were taken over from that table, and D and trimming were inferred from the DNA. The profile shows around 170,000 clones, around 83% of them singletons. Seattle's cohort entered during active infection and was followed longitudinally. The sequenced sample was peripheral blood. The receptor comes from a woman aged 70 to 79 with COVID-19, enrolled during active disease.

The CDR3 loop reads CASRTSLSSYEQYF. Here the CDR3 DNA reads TGCGCCAGTCGGACTAGCTTATCGTCCTACGAGCAGTACTTC. The chain joins TRBV10-2 to TRBJ2-7, with TRBD2 identical over 8 bases. Germline V CDR1 and CDR2: WSHSY, SAAADI. The ends lost 9 bases at V and 1 base at J; junction bases unmatched: 8. There are 14 residues in the CDR3.